This T cell receptor beta chain was captured in a study of cytomegalovirus exposure and HLA in healthy donors. Study-level points and caveats: According to the study, around 160 TCR beta chains were cytomegalovirus-associated. CMV serostatus was the only immune exposure information that was available. Later analysis identified several of the most significant clusters that appeared linked to common viral pathogens.

PCR employed 60 Vbeta and 13 Jbeta primers. As originally analysed: Tens of millions of unique TCR beta chains, 10 million to 13 million of them shared, were counted by a later analysis. Sequencing was performed with immunoSEQ multiplex PCR; in TCRdb, only in-frame clones are kept and a portion is missing. The V and J calls and the clone size are those of that table, but D and trimming were determined from the DNA. The sample has fewer than 150,000 clones, approximately 89% seen once. J lost 10 bases, V lost 8 bases, and 11 bases had no gene match. In germline, CDR1 is MNHNY, CDR2 SVGAGI (reference sequence). The CDR3 is made up of 14 amino acids. For this clone: What it recognizes is unknown.

Input material: PBMCs. J is TRBJ2-1 and V is TRBV6-6; the match to TRBD2 covers 10 bases. This TCR derives from a woman aged 25-40 years in good health and CMV-seropositive. As DNA, the CDR3 is TGTGCCAGCCTGCGGCCTAGCGGGAGTCGGGAGCAGTTCTTC. This translates into CASLRPSGSREQFF.